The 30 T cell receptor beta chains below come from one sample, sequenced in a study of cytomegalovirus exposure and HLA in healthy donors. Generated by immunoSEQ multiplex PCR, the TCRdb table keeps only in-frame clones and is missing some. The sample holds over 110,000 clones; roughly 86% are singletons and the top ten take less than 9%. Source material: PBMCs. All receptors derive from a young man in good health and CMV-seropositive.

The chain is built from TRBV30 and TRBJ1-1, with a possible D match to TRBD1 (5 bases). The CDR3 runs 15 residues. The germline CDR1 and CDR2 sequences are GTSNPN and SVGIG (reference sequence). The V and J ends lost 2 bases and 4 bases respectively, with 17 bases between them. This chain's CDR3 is CAWSWVNRLSTEAFF. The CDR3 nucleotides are TGTGCCTGGAGTTGGGTTAACAGGCTGAGCACTGAAGCTTTCTTT.

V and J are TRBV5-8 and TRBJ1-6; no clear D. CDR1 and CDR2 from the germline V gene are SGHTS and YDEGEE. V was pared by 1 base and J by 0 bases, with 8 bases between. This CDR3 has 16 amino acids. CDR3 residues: CASSLHPSSYNSPLHF. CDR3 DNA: TGTGCCAGCAGCTTGCACCCGAGCTCCTATAATTCACCCCTCCACTTT.

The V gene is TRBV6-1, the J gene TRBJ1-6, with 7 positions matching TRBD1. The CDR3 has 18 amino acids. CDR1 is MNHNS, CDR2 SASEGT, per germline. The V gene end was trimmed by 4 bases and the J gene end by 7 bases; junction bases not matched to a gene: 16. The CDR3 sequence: CASSVQATRTGVNSPLHF. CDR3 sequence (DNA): TGTGCCAGCAGTGTCCAAGCCACTAGGACAGGCGTAAATTCACCCCTCCACTTT.

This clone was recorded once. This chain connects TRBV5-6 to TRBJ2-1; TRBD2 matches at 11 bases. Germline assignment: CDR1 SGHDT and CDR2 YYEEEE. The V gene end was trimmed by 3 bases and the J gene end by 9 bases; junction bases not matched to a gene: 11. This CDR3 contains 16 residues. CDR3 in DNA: TGTGCCAGCAGCTGGTGGTCTAGCGGGAGGTTAGGTGAGCAGTTCTTC. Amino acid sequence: CASSWWSSGRLGEQFF.

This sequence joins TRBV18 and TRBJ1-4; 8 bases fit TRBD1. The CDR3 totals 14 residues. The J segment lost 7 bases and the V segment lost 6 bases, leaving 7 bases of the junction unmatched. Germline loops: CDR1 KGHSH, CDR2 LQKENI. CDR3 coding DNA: TGTGCCAGCTCCCCGGGAGACAGGGGTGAAAAACTGTTTTTT. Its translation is CASSPGDRGEKLFF.

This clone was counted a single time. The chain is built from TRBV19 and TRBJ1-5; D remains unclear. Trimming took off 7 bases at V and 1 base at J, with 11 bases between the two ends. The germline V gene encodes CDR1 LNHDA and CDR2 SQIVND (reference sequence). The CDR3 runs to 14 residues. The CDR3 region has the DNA TGTGCCAGTACCGCGACATTAAGCAATCAGCCCCAGCATTTT. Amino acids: CASTATLSNQPQHF.

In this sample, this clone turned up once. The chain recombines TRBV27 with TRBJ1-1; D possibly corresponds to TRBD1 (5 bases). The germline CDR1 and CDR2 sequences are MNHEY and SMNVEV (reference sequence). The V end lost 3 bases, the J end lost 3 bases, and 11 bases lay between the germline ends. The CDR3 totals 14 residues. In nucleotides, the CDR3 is TGTGCCAGCAGTTTGGGGGGAGCGTACACTGAAGCTTTCTTT. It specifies CASSLGGAYTEAFF.

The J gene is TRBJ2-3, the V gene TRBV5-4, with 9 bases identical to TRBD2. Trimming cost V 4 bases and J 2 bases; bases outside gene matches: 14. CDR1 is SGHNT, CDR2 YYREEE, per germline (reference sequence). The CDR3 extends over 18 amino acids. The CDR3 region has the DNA TGTGCCAGCAGCCCATCGGTAGCGAGCGGGGGGAACACAGATACGCAGTATTTT. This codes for CASSPSVASGGNTDTQYF.

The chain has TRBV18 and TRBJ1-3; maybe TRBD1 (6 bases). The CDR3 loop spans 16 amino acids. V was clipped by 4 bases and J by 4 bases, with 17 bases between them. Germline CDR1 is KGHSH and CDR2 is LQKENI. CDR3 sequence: CASSLLRGGEGNTIYF. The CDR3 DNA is TGTGCCAGCTCACTTCTTCGCGGGGGCGAAGGAAACACCATATATTTT.

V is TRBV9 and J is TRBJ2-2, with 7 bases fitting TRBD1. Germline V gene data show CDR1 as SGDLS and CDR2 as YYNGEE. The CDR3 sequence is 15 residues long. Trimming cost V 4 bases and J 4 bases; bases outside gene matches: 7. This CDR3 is CASSPTGSGTGELFF. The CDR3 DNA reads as TGTGCCAGCAGCCCGACAGGGTCGGGCACCGGGGAGCTGTTTTTT.

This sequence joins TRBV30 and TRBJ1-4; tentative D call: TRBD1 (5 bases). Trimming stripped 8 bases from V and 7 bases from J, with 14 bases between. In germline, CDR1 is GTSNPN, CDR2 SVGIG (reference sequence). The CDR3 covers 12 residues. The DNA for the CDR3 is TGTGCCAGCAGGGAGGACGGTGAAAAACTGTTTTTT. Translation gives CASREDGEKLFF.

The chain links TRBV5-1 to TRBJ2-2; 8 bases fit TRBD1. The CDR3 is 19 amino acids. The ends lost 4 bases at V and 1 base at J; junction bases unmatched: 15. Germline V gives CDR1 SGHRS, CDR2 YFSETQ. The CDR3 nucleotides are TGCGCCAGCAGCGAACGGACAGGGCTCGATAAACGGAACACCGGGGAGCTGTTTTTT. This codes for CASSERTGLDKRNTGELFF.

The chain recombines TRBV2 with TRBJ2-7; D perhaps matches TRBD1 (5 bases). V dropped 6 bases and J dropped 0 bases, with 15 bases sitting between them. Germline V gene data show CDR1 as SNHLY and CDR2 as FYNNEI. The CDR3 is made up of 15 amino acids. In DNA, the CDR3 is TGTGCCAGCAGAGCCAACAGGCAGAGCTCCTACGAGCAGTACTTC. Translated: CASRANRQSSYEQYF.

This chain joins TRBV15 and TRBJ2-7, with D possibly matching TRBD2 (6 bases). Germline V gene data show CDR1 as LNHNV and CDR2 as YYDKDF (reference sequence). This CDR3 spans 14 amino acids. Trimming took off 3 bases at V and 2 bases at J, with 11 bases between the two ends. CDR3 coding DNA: TGTGCCACCAGCAGTGGGGGGACGGCCTACGAGCAGTACTTC. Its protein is CATSSGGTAYEQYF.

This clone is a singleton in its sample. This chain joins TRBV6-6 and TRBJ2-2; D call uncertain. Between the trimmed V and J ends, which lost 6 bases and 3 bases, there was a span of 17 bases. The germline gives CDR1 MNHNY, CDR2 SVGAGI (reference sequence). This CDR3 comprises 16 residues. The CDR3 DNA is TGTGCCAGCAGCCCTGCTAGGTTTGTGGACACCGGGGAGCTGTTTTTT. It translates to CASSPARFVDTGELFF.

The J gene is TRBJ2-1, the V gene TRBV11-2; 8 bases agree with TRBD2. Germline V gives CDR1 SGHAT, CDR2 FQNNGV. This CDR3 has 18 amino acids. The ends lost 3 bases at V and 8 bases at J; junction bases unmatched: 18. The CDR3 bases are TGTGCCAGCAGCTTTGGACTAAGGGCGAACCGGGAGGGTGATGAGCAGTTCTTC. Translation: CASSFGLRANREGDEQFF. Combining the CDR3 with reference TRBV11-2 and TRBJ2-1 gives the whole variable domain EAGVAQSPRYKIIEKRQSVAFWCNPISGHATLYWYQQILGQGPKLLIQFQNNGVVDDSQLPKDRFSAERLKGVDSTLKIQPAKLEDSAVYLCASSFGLRANREGDEQFFGPGTRLTVL.

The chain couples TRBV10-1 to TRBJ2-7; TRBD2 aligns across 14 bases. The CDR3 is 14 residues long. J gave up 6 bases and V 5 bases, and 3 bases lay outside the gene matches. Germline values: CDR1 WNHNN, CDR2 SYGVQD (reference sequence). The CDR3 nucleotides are TGCGCCAGCAGTCGGGGACTAGCGGGAGCCGAGCAGTACTTC. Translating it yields CASSRGLAGAEQYF.

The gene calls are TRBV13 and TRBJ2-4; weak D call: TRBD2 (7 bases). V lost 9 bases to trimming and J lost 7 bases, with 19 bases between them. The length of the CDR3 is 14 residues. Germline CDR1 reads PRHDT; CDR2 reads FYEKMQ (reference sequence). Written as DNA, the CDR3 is TGTGCCAGTAAACAAGGGGGGGCATCGAACATTCAGTACTTC. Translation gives CASKQGGASNIQYF.

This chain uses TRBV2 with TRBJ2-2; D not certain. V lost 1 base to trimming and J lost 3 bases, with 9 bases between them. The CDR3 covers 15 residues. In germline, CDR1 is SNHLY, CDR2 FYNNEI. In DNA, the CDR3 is TGTGCCAGCAGTGAAGGTCAGGTATACACCGGGGAGCTGTTTTTT. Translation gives CASSEGQVYTGELFF.

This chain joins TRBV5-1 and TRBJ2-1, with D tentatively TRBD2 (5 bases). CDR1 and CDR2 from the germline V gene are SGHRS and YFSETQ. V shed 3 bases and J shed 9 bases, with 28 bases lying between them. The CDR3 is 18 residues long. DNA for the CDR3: TGCGCCAGCAGCTCCCCTGAGGGTACCCCCTCTAAACGGGGTGAGCAGTTCTTC. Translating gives CASSSPEGTPSKRGEQFF. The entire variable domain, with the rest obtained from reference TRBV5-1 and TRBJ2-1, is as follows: KAGVTQTPRYLIKTRGQQVTLSCSPISGHRSVSWYQQTPGQGLQFLFEYFSETQRNKGNFPGRFSGRQFSNSRSEMNVSTLELGDSALYLCASSSPEGTPSKRGEQFFGPGTRLTVL.

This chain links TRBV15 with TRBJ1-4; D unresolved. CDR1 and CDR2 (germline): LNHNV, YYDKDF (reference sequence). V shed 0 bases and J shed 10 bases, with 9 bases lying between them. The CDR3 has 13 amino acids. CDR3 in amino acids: CATSRDESGKLFF. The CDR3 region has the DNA TGTGCCACCAGCAGAGACGAGTCAGGAAAACTGTTTTTT.

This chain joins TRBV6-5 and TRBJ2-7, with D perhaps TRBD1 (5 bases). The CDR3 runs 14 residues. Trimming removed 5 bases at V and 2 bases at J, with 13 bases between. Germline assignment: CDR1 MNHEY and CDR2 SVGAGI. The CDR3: CASSPQVTAYEQYF. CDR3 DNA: TGTGCCAGCAGTCCACAGGTTACCGCCTACGAGCAGTACTTC.

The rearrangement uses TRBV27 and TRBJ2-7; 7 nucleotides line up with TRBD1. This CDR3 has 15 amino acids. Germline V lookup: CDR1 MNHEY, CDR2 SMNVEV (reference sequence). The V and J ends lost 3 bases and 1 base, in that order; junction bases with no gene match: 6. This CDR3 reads CASSLGTALSYEQYF. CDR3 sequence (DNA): TGTGCCAGCAGTTTGGGGACAGCTTTATCCTACGAGCAGTACTTC.

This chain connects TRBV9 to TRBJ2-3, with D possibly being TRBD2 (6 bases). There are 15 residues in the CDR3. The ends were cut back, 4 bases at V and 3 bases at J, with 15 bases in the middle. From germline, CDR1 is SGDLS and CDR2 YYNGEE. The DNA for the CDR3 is TGTGCCAGCAGCCCACTAGCTACCGGTACAGATACGCAGTATTTT. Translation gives CASSPLATGTDTQYF.

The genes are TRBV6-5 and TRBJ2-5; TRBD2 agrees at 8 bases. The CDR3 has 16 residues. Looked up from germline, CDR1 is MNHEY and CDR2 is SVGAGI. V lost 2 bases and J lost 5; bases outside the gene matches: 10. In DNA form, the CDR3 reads TGTGCCAGCAGTTACCACTTGGCGGGGGGTCGGGAGACCCAGTACTTC. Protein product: CASSYHLAGGRETQYF.

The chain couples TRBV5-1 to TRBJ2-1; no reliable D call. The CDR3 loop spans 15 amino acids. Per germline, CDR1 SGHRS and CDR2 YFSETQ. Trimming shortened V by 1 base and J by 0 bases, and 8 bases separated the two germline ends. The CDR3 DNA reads TGCGCCAGCAGCTTGAAGCGCCTCTCCTACAATGAGCAGTTCTTC. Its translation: CASSLKRLSYNEQFF.

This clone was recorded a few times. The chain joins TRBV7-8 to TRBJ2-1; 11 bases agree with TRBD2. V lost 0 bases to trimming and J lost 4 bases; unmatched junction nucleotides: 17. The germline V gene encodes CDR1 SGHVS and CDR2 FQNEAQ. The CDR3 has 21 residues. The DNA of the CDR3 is TGTGCCAGCAGCTTAGCCCGACTTGGGATTAGCGGGAGGGCCGGGTACAATGAGCAGTTCTTC. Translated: CASSLARLGISGRAGYNEQFF.

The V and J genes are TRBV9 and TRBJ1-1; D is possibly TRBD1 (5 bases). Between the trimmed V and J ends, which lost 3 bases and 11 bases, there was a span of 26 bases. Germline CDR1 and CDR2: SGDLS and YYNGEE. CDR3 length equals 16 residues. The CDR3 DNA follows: TGTGCCAGCAGCGCGAGCCCCGGGGGGTCCCCTCGACGGGCTTTCTTT. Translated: CASSASPGGSPRRAFF.

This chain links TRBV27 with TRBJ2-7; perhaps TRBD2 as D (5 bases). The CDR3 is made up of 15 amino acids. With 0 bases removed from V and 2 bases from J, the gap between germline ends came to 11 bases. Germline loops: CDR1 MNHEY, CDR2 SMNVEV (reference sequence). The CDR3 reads CASSLSEEAPYEQYF. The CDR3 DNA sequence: TGTGCCAGCAGTTTATCAGAGGAGGCCCCCTACGAGCAGTACTTC.

CDR3 DNA: TGTGCCAGCAGCTTAGAGGGGATGCGTTTCGGAAACACCATATATTTT. It translates to CASSLEGMRFGNTIYF. This chain connects TRBV7-8 to TRBJ1-3; a possible D gene is TRBD1 (5 bases). The germline V and J ends were trimmed by 1 base and 4 bases, with 14 bases remaining between them. This CDR3 is 16 amino acids long. Germline V gene sequence: CDR1 SGHVS, CDR2 FQNEAQ.